This T cell receptor (beta chain) was retrieved from a study of blood T cells in healthy people across ages. A note on this clonotype: Antigen specificity is unknown.

There were healthy Caucasian individuals from Russia, aged roughly 6 to 100, serving as donors. The sample, roughly 9.5 milliliters of peripheral blood, was drawn from each donor. Germline-derived CDR1 and CDR2 are MNHEY and SVGEGT. This CDR3 comprises 17 residues. V dropped 0 bases and J dropped 8; count of bases not matched to a gene: 11. The study's findings and limits: The percentage of naive T cells correlated strongly with TCR beta diversity.

Primers used in a second PCR of roughly 7 to 12 cycles were a sample-barcoded 5' primer and a J-beta primer mix. Using its own MiXCR run on the 5' RACE reads, TCRdb lists one record per CDR3 protein. The data hold around 1,100,000 distinct CDR3 sequences, with 35% to 45% observed a single time. This rearrangement joins TRBV6-2 or TRBV6-3 to TRBJ2-1, with 9 bases matching TRBD1. The sequence was collected from a man aged 18 to 35 in good health. Specimen: blood. CDR3 nucleotide sequence: TGTGCCAGCAGTTACTCTACCTCCGGGACAGGGTGGGATGAGCAGTTCTTC. Translated, it gives CASSYSTSGTGWDEQFF.